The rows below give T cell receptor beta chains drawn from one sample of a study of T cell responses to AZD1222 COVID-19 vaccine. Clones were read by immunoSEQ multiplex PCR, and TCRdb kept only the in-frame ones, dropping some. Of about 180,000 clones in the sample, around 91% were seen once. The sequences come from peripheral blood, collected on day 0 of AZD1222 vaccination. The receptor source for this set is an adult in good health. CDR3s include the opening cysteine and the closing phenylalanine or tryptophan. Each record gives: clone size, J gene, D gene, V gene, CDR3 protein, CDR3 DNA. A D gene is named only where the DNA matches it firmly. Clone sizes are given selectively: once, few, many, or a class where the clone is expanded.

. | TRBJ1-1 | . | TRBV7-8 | CASSPPLSVGRLNTEAFF | TGTGCCAGCAGCCCCCCGCTCAGTGTCGGGCGGCTCAACACTGAAGCTTTCTTT
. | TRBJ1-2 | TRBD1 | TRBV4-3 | CASSQDMTGDYGYTF | TGCGCCAGCAGCCAAGATATGACAGGGGACTATGGCTACACCTTC
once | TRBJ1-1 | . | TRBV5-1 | CASSPGSGPLMNTEAFF | TGCGCCAGCAGCCCGGGGTCAGGTCCTCTAATGAACACTGAAGCTTTCTTT
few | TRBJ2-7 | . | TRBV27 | CASSQTGRIYEQYF | TGTGCCAGCAGTCAGACGGGACGGATCTACGAGCAGTACTTC
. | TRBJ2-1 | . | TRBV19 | CASSMSRYNEQFF | TGTGCCAGTAGTATGTCCCGATACAATGAGCAGTTCTTC
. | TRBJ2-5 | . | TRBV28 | CASSGQTSGGYQETQYF | TGTGCCAGCAGTGGCCAAACATCAGGAGGATACCAAGAGACCCAGTACTTC
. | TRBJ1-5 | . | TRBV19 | CASSISGYRARRQPQHF | TGTGCCAGTAGTATCAGCGGGTACAGGGCGAGGCGACAGCCCCAGCATTTT
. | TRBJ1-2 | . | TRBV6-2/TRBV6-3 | CASSYGGASYTF | TGTGCCAGCAGTTACGGCGGGGCGAGCTACACCTTC
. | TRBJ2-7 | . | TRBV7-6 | CASSHRRGRDSYEQYF | TGTGCCAGCAGCCACCGTAGGGGTCGAGACTCCTACGAGCAGTACTTC
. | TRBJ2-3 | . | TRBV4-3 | CASSQEALTDTQYF | TGCGCCAGCAGCCAAGAGGCCCTCACAGATACGCAGTATTTT
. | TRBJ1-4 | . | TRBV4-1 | CASSQSGRARGTNEKLFF | TGCGCCAGCAGCCAAAGCGGCAGGGCTAGGGGGACTAATGAAAAACTGTTTTTT
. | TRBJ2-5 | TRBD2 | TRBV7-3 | CASSQMAGVEGETQYF | TGTGCCAGCAGCCAAATGGCGGGGGTCGAGGGAGAGACCCAGTACTTC
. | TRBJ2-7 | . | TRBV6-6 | CASSMDTISYEQYF | TGTGCCAGCAGTATGGACACCATCTCCTACGAGCAGTACTTC
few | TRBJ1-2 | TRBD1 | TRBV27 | CASSLTQVQGAPTF | TGTGCCAGCAGTTTAACTCAAGTACAGGGGGCCCCCACCTTC
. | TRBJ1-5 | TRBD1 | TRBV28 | CASSQGTALWSNQPQHF | TGTGCCAGCAGTCAGGGGACAGCCCTTTGGAGCAATCAGCCCCAGCATTTT
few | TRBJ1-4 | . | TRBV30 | CAWSVILFKTAAFEKLFF | TGTGCCTGGAGTGTAATCCTATTCAAGACCGCTGCTTTTGAAAAACTGTTTTTT
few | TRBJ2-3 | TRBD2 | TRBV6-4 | CASSDSASGGRDTQYF | TGTGCCAGCAGTGACTCGGCTAGCGGGGGCAGAGATACGCAGTATTTT
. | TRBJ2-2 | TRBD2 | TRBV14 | CASSQTGGPNELFF | TGTGCCAGCAGCCAAACGGGAGGGCCCAATGAGCTGTTTTTT
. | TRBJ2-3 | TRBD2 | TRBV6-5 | CASSYGAGVSTDTQYF | TGTGCCAGCAGTTACGGGGCGGGGGTGAGCACAGATACGCAGTATTTT
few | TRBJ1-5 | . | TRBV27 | CASSPLSRGRPQHF | TGTGCCAGCAGTCCGCTGAGTAGGGGTCGACCCCAGCATTTT
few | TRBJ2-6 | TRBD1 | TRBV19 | CASSIDPTGAPRGANVLTF | TGTGCCAGTAGTATAGACCCAACAGGGGCCCCGAGGGGGGCCAACGTCCTGACTTTC
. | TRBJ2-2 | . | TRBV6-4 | CASSDSGTPGATGELFF | TGTGCCAGCAGTGACTCAGGGACGCCGGGGGCCACCGGGGAGCTGTTTTTT
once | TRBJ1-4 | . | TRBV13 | CASSLGLEEGEKLFF | TGTGCCAGCAGCTTAGGCCTGGAAGAGGGGGAAAAACTGTTTTTT
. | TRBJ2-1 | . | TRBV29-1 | CSVEEKWSEQFF | TGCAGCGTTGAAGAGAAGTGGAGTGAGCAGTTCTTC
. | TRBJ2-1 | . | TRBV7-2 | CASSLDIYNEQFF | TGTGCCAGCAGCTTAGATATATACAATGAGCAGTTCTTC
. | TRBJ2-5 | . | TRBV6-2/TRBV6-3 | CASSPRRGGATFPETQYF | TGTGCCAGCAGTCCACGACGGGGCGGGGCCACCTTTCCCGAGACCCAGTACTTC
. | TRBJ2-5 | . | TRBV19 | CASSPTLTGETQYF | TGTGCCAGTAGCCCGACCTTAACGGGAGAGACCCAGTACTTC
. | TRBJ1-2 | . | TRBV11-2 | CASSPRGGYGYTF | TGTGCCAGCAGCCCTAGGGGTGGCTATGGCTACACCTTC
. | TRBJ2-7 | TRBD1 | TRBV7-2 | CASRKDRDRSYEQYF | TGTGCCAGCAGGAAAGACCGGGACAGGTCCTACGAGCAGTACTTC
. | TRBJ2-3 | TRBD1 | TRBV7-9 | CASSEGQGYTDTQYF | TGTGCCAGCAGCGAGGGACAGGGATACACAGATACGCAGTATTTT
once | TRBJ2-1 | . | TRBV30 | CAYDGLIRNEQFF | TGTGCCTACGACGGACTAATCAGGAATGAGCAGTTCTTC
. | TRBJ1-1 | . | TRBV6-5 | CASRSTGEAFF | TGTGCCAGCAGGTCGACAGGTGAAGCTTTCTTT
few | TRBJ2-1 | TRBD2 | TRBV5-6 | CASSLLVPGLVFFEEQFF | TGTGCCAGCAGCTTGTTAGTACCGGGACTAGTCTTTTTTGAGGAGCAGTTCTTC
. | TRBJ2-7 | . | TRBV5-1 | CASSDARAAYEQYF | TGCGCCAGCAGCGATGCCAGGGCCGCCTACGAGCAGTACTTC
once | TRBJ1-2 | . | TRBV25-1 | CASSDGGHYGYTF | TGTGCCAGCAGTGATGGGGGACACTATGGCTACACCTTC
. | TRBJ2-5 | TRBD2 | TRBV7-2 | CASSYTPRTSGGPGETQYF | TGTGCCAGCAGCTACACCCCAAGGACTAGCGGGGGGCCGGGGGAGACCCAGTACTTC
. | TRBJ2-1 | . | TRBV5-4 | CASSLSPSNNEQFF | TGTGCCAGCAGCTTGAGTCCTTCCAACAATGAGCAGTTCTTC
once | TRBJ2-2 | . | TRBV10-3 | CAISEFGVDGELFF | TGTGCCATCAGTGAGTTCGGGGTTGACGGGGAGCTGTTTTTT
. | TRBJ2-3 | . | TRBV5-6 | CASRLDTGYSTDTQYF | TGTGCCAGCAGATTGGACACGGGGTATAGCACAGATACGCAGTATTTT
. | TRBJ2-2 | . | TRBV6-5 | CASTVGLQYTGELFF | TGTGCCAGCACCGTGGGGTTACAGTACACCGGGGAGCTGTTTTTT
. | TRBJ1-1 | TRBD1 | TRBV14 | CASSQHDRGWAEAFF | TGTGCCAGCAGCCAGCATGACAGGGGTTGGGCTGAAGCTTTCTTT
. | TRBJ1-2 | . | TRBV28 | CASSPGPGGRDGYTF | TGTGCCAGCAGCCCCGGACCGGGAGGTAGGGATGGCTACACCTTC
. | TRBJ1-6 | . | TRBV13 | CASRPRGEWGNSPLHF | TGTGCCAGCAGACCAAGGGGGGAATGGGGTAATTCACCCCTCCACTTT
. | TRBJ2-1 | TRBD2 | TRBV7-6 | CASSLLLAGGPYNEQFF | TGTGCCAGCAGCTTACTACTAGCGGGGGGCCCCTACAATGAGCAGTTCTTC
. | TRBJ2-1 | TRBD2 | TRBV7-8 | CASSPKRGPGHEQFF | TGTGCCAGCAGCCCGAAGCGGGGGCCCGGTCATGAGCAGTTCTTC
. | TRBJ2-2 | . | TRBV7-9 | CASSPIVIANTGELFF | TGTGCCAGCAGCCCCATAGTCATTGCGAACACCGGGGAGCTGTTTTTT
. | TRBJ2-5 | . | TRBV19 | CASKQGSQETQYF | TGTGCCAGTAAACAGGGTTCTCAAGAGACCCAGTACTTC
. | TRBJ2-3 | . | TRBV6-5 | CASSYGGLADTQYF | TGTGCCAGCAGTTACGGTGGTCTGGCAGATACGCAGTATTTT
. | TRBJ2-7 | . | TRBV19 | CASSRDREGTSYEQYF | TGTGCCAGTAGTAGAGACAGGGAGGGGACCTCCTACGAGCAGTACTTC
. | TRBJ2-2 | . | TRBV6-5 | CASSYGANTGELFF | TGTGCCAGCAGTTACGGAGCGAACACCGGGGAGCTGTTTTTT
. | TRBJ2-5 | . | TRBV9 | CASSVAGGQETQYF | TGTGCCAGCAGCGTAGCTGGCGGCCAAGAGACCCAGTACTTC
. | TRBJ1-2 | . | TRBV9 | CASSLDNYGYTF | TGTGCCAGCAGCTTAGATAACTATGGCTACACCTTC
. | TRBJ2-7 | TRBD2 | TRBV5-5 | CASSQRRTSGALDEQYF | TGTGCCAGCAGCCAACGAAGGACTAGCGGGGCCCTCGACGAGCAGTACTTC
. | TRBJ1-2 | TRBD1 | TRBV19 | CASIHRGGYGYTF | TGTGCCAGTATTCACAGGGGTGGCTATGGCTACACCTTC
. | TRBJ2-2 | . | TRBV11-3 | CASSLGRGFNTGELFF | TGTGCCAGCAGCTTAGGTCGGGGGTTTAACACCGGGGAGCTGTTTTTT